The rows below give T cell receptor beta chains drawn from one sample of a study of blood T cell repertoires in COVID-19. Profiled with immunoSEQ multiplex PCR; TCRdb holds only in-frame clones, not every one. The sample has 190,000 or so clones, just under 90% seen once; the top ten hold approximately 0.88%. The sample consisted of peripheral blood. The receptors originated from a woman aged 18 to 35 who had recovered from COVID-19. Both conserved end residues are part of each CDR3. Clone size appears in some rows only: once, few, many, or a class for an expanded clone.

J: TRBJ1-2; V: TRBV5-4; size: .; CDR3: CASSSPGQGARGYTF
J: TRBJ2-3; V: TRBV30; size: .; CDR3: CAWSGPTGLDTQYF
J: TRBJ1-1; V: TRBV3-1/TRBV3-2; size: .; CDR3: CASSRKGDTEAFF
J: TRBJ1-1; V: TRBV6-5; size: .; CDR3: CASSLGGGLSEAFF
J: TRBJ1-1; V: TRBV7-3; size: .; CDR3: CASSRTGDGTEAFF
J: TRBJ2-1; V: TRBV7-9; size: .; CDR3: CASSPSSGRLYNEQFF
J: TRBJ1-6; V: TRBV9; size: .; CDR3: CASSPGQYNSPLHF
J: TRBJ2-7; V: TRBV5-4; size: .; CDR3: CASSPGTGSYEQYF
J: TRBJ1-6; V: TRBV5-5; size: .; CDR3: CASSSLPSGPTGSPLHF
J: TRBJ2-6; V: TRBV30; size: .; CDR3: CAWSPGQGANVLTF
J: TRBJ1-2; V: TRBV5-1; size: once; CDR3: CASSLSQADYTF
J: TRBJ2-2; V: TRBV10-1; size: .; CDR3: CASSSSGQVNTGELFF
J: TRBJ1-1; V: TRBV10-3; size: few; CDR3: CATRDSNTEAFF
J: TRBJ1-2; V: TRBV18; size: .; CDR3: CASSPRGGAYGYTF
J: TRBJ2-3; V: TRBV21-1; size: .; CDR3: CASPGPGERADTQYF
J: TRBJ1-1; V: TRBV4-3; size: .; CDR3: CASSQDRTGMNTEAFF
J: TRBJ1-2; V: TRBV4-3; size: .; CDR3: CASSRGLGHGYTF
J: TRBJ1-4; V: TRBV10-3; size: few; CDR3: CAISPSEPGGTAEKLFF
J: TRBJ1-1; V: TRBV18; size: .; CDR3: CASSPGTGMNTEAFF
J: TRBJ2-1; V: TRBV9; size: .; CDR3: CASSYGLGLNEQFF
J: TRBJ2-2; V: TRBV5-4; size: .; CDR3: CASSTPLGGTGELFF
J: TRBJ2-5; V: TRBV24-1; size: .; CDR3: CATSALGGAPQETQYF
J: TRBJ1-2; V: TRBV2; size: .; CDR3: CASSPPREEGSGYTF
J: TRBJ2-4; V: TRBV5-4; size: .; CDR3: CASSTQGGGKNIQYF
J: TRBJ1-5; V: TRBV10-1; size: few; CDR3: CASSGTDINQPQHF
J: TRBJ2-3; V: TRBV12-3/TRBV12-4; size: .; CDR3: CASRLGGTDTQYF
J: TRBJ1-3; V: TRBV6-1; size: .; CDR3: CASSDRGSRNTIYF
J: TRBJ2-3; V: TRBV7-9; size: .; CDR3: CASSLHGPEGDTQYF
J: TRBJ2-3; V: TRBV11-3; size: .; CDR3: CASSPRSGGGTDTQYF
J: TRBJ1-6; V: TRBV25-1; size: once; CDR3: CASSEVLNSPLHF
J: TRBJ2-3; V: TRBV7-3; size: .; CDR3: CASRRAADTQYF
J: TRBJ2-3; V: TRBV15; size: once; CDR3: CATSREPGTGTDTQYF
J: TRBJ1-6; V: TRBV27; size: once; CDR3: CASSLTGEYSPLHF
J: TRBJ1-1; V: TRBV9; size: few; CDR3: CASSGGTGGANTEAFF
J: TRBJ2-3; V: TRBV4-3; size: .; CDR3: CASTLQGTSTDTQYF
J: TRBJ2-7; V: TRBV12-3/TRBV12-4; size: .; CDR3: CASSETGSYEQYF
J: TRBJ2-5; V: TRBV2; size: .; CDR3: CASSRGGQETQYF
J: TRBJ2-1; V: TRBV21-1; size: .; CDR3: CASSGEGTRYNEQFF
J: TRBJ1-2; V: TRBV5-5; size: .; CDR3: CASSPDPQGDYGYTF
J: TRBJ2-3; V: TRBV5-6; size: .; CDR3: CASTRLGAGVRYTQYF
J: TRBJ2-7; V: TRBV11-2; size: .; CDR3: CASSFQRGSYEQYF